What follows are 31 T cell receptor beta chains derived from one specimen sequenced in a study of cytomegalovirus exposure and HLA in healthy donors. Method: immunoSEQ multiplex PCR; TCRdb's copy keeps in-frame clones and lacks some. The data contain roughly 150,000 clones, approximately 88% of them seen just once; the ten biggest clones take up about 3.5%. The sequencing sample was made of PBMCs. The source is a woman between 18 and 29 years old in good health and CMV-seropositive.

V usage is TRBV11-3 and J usage is TRBJ2-7; 13 positions match TRBD2. V lost 3 bases, J lost 4 bases, and 12 bases stayed unmatched. Germline values: CDR1 SGHNT, CDR2 YENEEA. This CDR3 contains 18 residues. The CDR3 sequence is CASSFRRQTSGRSYEQYF. The CDR3 DNA reads as TGTGCCAGCAGCTTCCGCAGACAGACTAGCGGGAGGAGTTACGAGCAGTACTTC.

Comments on this clone: An end of the junction does not agree with germline; a read error may underlie this. The V and J genes are TRBV20-1 and TRBJ1-1, with D possibly TRBD1 on 6 matching bases. Germline V gene data show CDR1 as DFQATT and CDR2 as SNEGSKA (reference sequence). This CDR3 is built from 10 residues. The CDR3: CSARERGGSF. The CDR3 DNA sequence: TGCAGTGCTAGGGAAAGGGGGGGTTCCTTT.

The CDR3, as DNA: TGTGCCAGCAGTTTCCGCGTCCTCTCGTCAGGGGCTGAAGCTTTCTTT. It is translated as CASSFRVLSSGAEAFF. The chain uses TRBV6-5 and TRBJ1-1; D is possibly TRBD1 (6 bases). Trimming pared 4 bases from V and 6 bases from J, leaving 21 bases between. Germline assignment: CDR1 MNHEY and CDR2 SVGAGI. CDR3 size: 16 residues.

This clone was seen only a few times. This chain links TRBV2 with TRBJ2-7; 10 bases map to TRBD2. V lost 9 bases, J lost 6 bases, and 5 bases stayed unmatched. The CDR3 runs 12 residues. Germline V gene sequence: CDR1 SNHLY, CDR2 FYNNEI. CDR3 DNA sequence: TGTGCCAGACGACTAGCGGGTGGCGAGCAGTACTTC. Its protein is CARRLAGGEQYF. The whole variable domain, remainder taken from reference TRBV2 and TRBJ2-7, is EPEVTQTPSHQVTQMGQEVILRCVPISNHLYFYWYRQILGQKVEFLVSFYNNEISEKSEIFDDQFSVERPDGSNFTLKIRSTKLEDSAMYFCARRLAGGEQYFGPGTRLTVT.

V usage is TRBV19 and J usage is TRBJ2-5; D gene ambiguous. Germline V gives CDR1 LNHDA, CDR2 SQIVND (reference sequence). This CDR3 region has 14 residues. V shed 8 bases and J shed 4 bases, with 17 bases lying between them. The CDR3 sequence is CASGDPTMSETQYF. In nucleotides, the CDR3 is TGTGCCAGTGGAGACCCCACTATGTCAGAGACCCAGTACTTC.

The chain combines TRBV9 with TRBJ2-7; 10 bases are shared with TRBD2. The CDR3 runs to 14 residues. Germline V gives CDR1 SGDLS, CDR2 YYNGEE. V lost 0 bases to trimming and J lost 5 bases; unmatched junction nucleotides: 2. The CDR3 DNA sequence: TGTGCCAGCAGCGTAGAAGGACTAGCGGACGAGCAGTACTTC. This encodes CASSVEGLADEQYF. Variable domain in full (rest from reference TRBV9 and TRBJ2-7): DSGVTQTPKHLITATGQRVTLRCSPRSGDLSVYWYQQSLDQGLQFLIQYYNGEERAKGNILERFSAQQFPDLHSELNLSSLELGDSALYFCASSVEGLADEQYFGPGTRLTVT.

Only one count was recorded for this clone. V usage is TRBV4-3 and J usage is TRBJ2-2; 10 bases match TRBD2. J gave up 0 bases and V 3 bases, and 10 bases lay outside the gene matches. This CDR3 comprises 19 residues. Germline loops: CDR1 LGHNA, CDR2 YSLEER. In DNA, the CDR3 is TGCGCCAGCAGCCAGAGCCCCCTAGCGGGAGTTGCGAACACCGGGGAGCTGTTTTTT. It specifies CASSQSPLAGVANTGELFF.

The chain employs TRBV11-3 and TRBJ2-1; TRBD2 matches 10 bases. CDR1 and CDR2 (germline): SGHNT, YENEEA. Trimming took 1 base from V and 14 from J; bases not matched to a gene: 8. The CDR3 is 14 amino acids. The CDR3, as DNA: TGTGCCAGCAGCTTAGGAGGGCTAGCGGGAGCAAAGTTCTTC. This gives the protein CASSLGGLAGAKFF.

The chain combines TRBV5-6 with TRBJ2-7; 8 bases are shared with TRBD1. V was pared by 6 bases and J by 5 bases, with 7 bases of the junction left unmatched. This CDR3 region has 13 residues. In germline, CDR1 is SGHDT, CDR2 YYEEEE. The CDR3 sequence: CASTYPTGDEQYF. The CDR3 DNA reads TGTGCCAGCACCTATCCGACAGGGGACGAGCAGTACTTC.

V is TRBV14 and J is TRBJ2-5; D is undetermined. V lost 1 base, J lost 6 bases, and 6 bases lay in between. CDR1 is SGHDN and CDR2 is FVKESK in the germline V gene. CDR3 length equals 12 residues. The CDR3 sequence is CASSQAYKTQYF. In nucleotides, the CDR3 is TGTGCCAGCAGCCAAGCTTATAAGACCCAGTACTTC.

This clone turned up a few times. This chain links TRBV6-1 with TRBJ1-5; TRBD1 aligns across 8 bases. Per germline, CDR1 MNHNS and CDR2 SASEGT. Losses at the gene ends were 4 bases for V and 2 bases for J; bases not matched to a gene: 4. This CDR3 contains 15 residues. The CDR3, as DNA: TGTGCCAGCAGTGTCGAGACAGGGGGCAATCAGCCCCAGCATTTT. Encoded protein: CASSVETGGNQPQHF.

The chain links TRBV5-1 to TRBJ2-5; 7 nucleotides agree with TRBD1. CDR3 length: 15 amino acids. V lost 2 bases, J lost 2 bases, and 6 bases stayed unmatched. Germline V gene data show CDR1 as SGHRS and CDR2 as YFSETQ. This CDR3 is CASSFLGQTQETQYF. CDR3 nucleotide sequence: TGCGCCAGCAGCTTCTTGGGACAGACTCAAGAGACCCAGTACTTC.

The chain carries TRBV6-6 and TRBJ1-1; D may be TRBD1 (5 bases). The CDR3 extends over 13 amino acids. Trimming shortened V by 4 bases and J by 1 base, and 7 bases separated the two germline ends. The germline CDR1 and CDR2 sequences are MNHNY and SVGAGI (reference sequence). The CDR3 loop reads CASSFDRNTEAFF. In nucleotides, the CDR3 is TGTGCCAGCAGTTTCGACAGGAACACTGAAGCTTTCTTT.

The CDR3 coding sequence is TGTGCCAGCAGTTCCCAGGGGACAAGGCATTTT. It is translated as CASSSQGTRHF. This chain joins TRBV28 and TRBJ1-5, with D possibly being TRBD1 (6 bases). Trimming cost V 4 bases and J 15 bases, with 13 bases left between them. Germline lookup yields CDR1 MDHEN and CDR2 SYDVKM. The CDR3 length is 11 residues.

The chain recombines TRBV6-6 with TRBJ2-1; 13 bases fit TRBD2. V dropped 4 bases and J dropped 8; count of bases not matched to a gene: 8. The CDR3 has 16 residues. Germline lookup yields CDR1 MNHNY and CDR2 SVGAGI (reference sequence). The CDR3 loop is CASSSPLAGGHDEQFF. CDR3 nucleotides: TGTGCCAGCAGTTCACCACTAGCGGGAGGGCACGATGAGCAGTTCTTC.

V is TRBV28 and J is TRBJ1-4, with D possibly TRBD1 on 5 matching bases. The germline gives CDR1 MDHEN, CDR2 SYDVKM. CDR3 length: 16 residues. V was cut by 4 bases and J by 5 bases, with 17 bases left in between. The CDR3 spells CASSSPAAGKNEKLFF. Written as DNA, the CDR3 is TGTGCCAGCAGTTCCCCCGCGGCAGGGAAGAATGAAAAACTGTTTTTT.

The chain is built from TRBV6-5 and TRBJ1-2; D possibly corresponds to TRBD1 (5 bases). Germline CDR1 reads MNHEY; CDR2 reads SVGAGI. V lost 6 bases and J lost 5, with 19 bases in between. The CDR3 runs 15 residues. The CDR3 region has the DNA TGTGCCAGCAGCAGTTGGACAAGAGCCTTTTATGGCTACACCTTC. Amino acids: CASSSWTRAFYGYTF.

This sequence joins TRBV7-5 and TRBJ1-1; TRBD1 is taken as the D call from the table, unchecked against the DNA. TRBV7-5 is noted as a pseudogene. The CDR3 is made up of 12 amino acids. Written as DNA, the CDR3 is TGTGCCAGAAGGGGGCGGTGCACTGAAGCTTTCTTT. Translated: CARRGRCTEAFF.

This clone occurred once. The chain couples TRBV30 to TRBJ2-7; D perhaps matches TRBD2 (6 bases). The V end was cut by 5 bases, the J end by 5 bases, with 7 bases between. Germline assignment: CDR1 GTSNPN and CDR2 SVGIG (reference sequence). This CDR3 is built from 10 residues. CDR3 DNA sequence: TGTGCCTGGGGGGAGGACGAGCAGTACTTC. Residues: CAWGEDEQYF.

V is TRBV7-6 and J is TRBJ1-4, with 7 bases lining up with TRBD1. Germline values: CDR1 SGHVS, CDR2 FNYEAQ. The CDR3 length is 15 residues. The ends lost 4 bases at V and 5 bases at J; junction bases unmatched: 7. The CDR3 is CASSSRGTENEKLFF. The CDR3 nucleotides are TGTGCCAGCAGCTCTCGGGGGACAGAGAATGAAAAACTGTTTTTT.

V and J are TRBV28 and TRBJ1-4; 8 bases align to TRBD1. Germline CDR1 reads MDHEN; CDR2 reads SYDVKM. V was pared by 7 bases and J by 8 bases, with 9 bases of the junction left unmatched. This CDR3 region has 14 residues. The CDR3 region is CASNSGQGREKLFF. In DNA form, the CDR3 reads TGTGCCAGCAACTCCGGACAGGGCCGGGAAAAACTGTTTTTT. Supplemented by reference TRBV28 and TRBJ1-4, the full variable domain reads DVKVTQSSRYLVKRTGEKVFLECVQDMDHENMFWYRQDPGLGLRLIYFSYDVKMKEKGDIPEGYSVSREKKERFSLILESASTNQTSMYLCASNSGQGREKLFFGSGTQLSVL.

The chain couples TRBV15 to TRBJ1-1; D might be TRBD1 (6 bases). V lost 5 bases to trimming and J lost 5 bases, with 15 bases between them. CDR3 length equals 14 residues. From germline, CDR1 is LNHNV and CDR2 YYDKDF (reference sequence). The CDR3 region has the DNA TGTGCCACCAGCGTACAGGGCTGGAAGACTGAAGCTTTCTTT. Its translation: CATSVQGWKTEAFF.

The CDR3 DNA sequence: TGTGCCAGCAGTACCCGTCTAGCGGGCAATGAGCAGTTCTTC. It codes for CASSTRLAGNEQFF. V is TRBV28 and J is TRBJ2-1; TRBD2 matches at 8 bases. There are 14 residues in the CDR3. Germline loops: CDR1 MDHEN, CDR2 SYDVKM. V trimming: 5 bases; J trimming: 6 bases; junction bases outside the gene matches: 6.

This sequence joins TRBV5-6 and TRBJ2-2; D unresolved. Germline CDR1 and CDR2: SGHDT and YYEEEE. Trimming stripped 2 bases from V and 6 bases from J, with 8 bases between. This CDR3 is built from 13 residues. Written as DNA, the CDR3 is TGTGCCAGCAGCTTTCTTCGGTCCGGGGAGCTGTTTTTT. It translates to CASSFLRSGELFF.

The V call is TRBV11-2, the J call TRBJ2-1, with TRBD2 matching 14 bases. CDR1 is SGHAT and CDR2 is FQNNGV in the germline V gene. This CDR3 is 18 amino acids long. V trimming: 0 bases; J trimming: 8 bases; junction bases outside the gene matches: 9. CDR3 sequence (DNA): TGTGCCAGCAGCTTAGACCAGGGGACTAGCGGGAGTCACTATGAGCAGTTCTTC. Residues: CASSLDQGTSGSHYEQFF.

The chain uses TRBV1 and TRBJ2-1; the D call TRBD2 from the table was never checked on the DNA. TRBV1 constitutes a pseudogene. This CDR3 has 19 amino acids. CDR3 protein: CTSSQGGTSGRTLYNEQFF. As DNA, the CDR3 is TGCACCAGCAGCCAAGGGGGGACTAGCGGGAGGACCCTCTACAATGAGCAGTTCTTC.

The CDR3, as DNA: TGTGCCAGCAGCCCCGGGGACTCCTCCTACGAGCAGTACTTC. Translation: CASSPGDSSYEQYF. J is TRBJ2-7 and V is TRBV9, with D tentatively TRBD2 (6 bases). V was clipped by 4 bases and J by 0 bases, with 11 bases between them. Germline CDR1 and CDR2: SGDLS and YYNGEE. This CDR3 has 14 amino acids.

The chain employs TRBV5-1 and TRBJ2-3, with 7 positions matching TRBD1. J gave up 0 bases and V 6 bases, and 10 bases lay outside the gene matches. Germline CDR1 reads SGHRS; CDR2 reads YFSETQ. This CDR3 has 16 residues. DNA for the CDR3: TGCGCCAGCACTGTGAACCGGGACAGAAGCACAGATACGCAGTATTTT. As protein: CASTVNRDRSTDTQYF.

This rearrangement joins TRBV9 to TRBJ2-7; 10 nucleotides line up with TRBD2. V lost 4 bases and J lost 5; bases outside the gene matches: 6. The germline V gene encodes CDR1 SGDLS and CDR2 YYNGEE. CDR3 size: 14 residues. CDR3 in DNA: TGTGCCAGCAGCTCATTAGCGGGAGGTAACGAGCAGTACTTC. It is translated as CASSSLAGGNEQYF.

The genes are TRBV11-2 and TRBJ2-5, with 7 bases aligning to TRBD2. Germline V gene lookup returns CDR1 SGHAT and CDR2 FQNNGV. This CDR3 has 12 amino acids. V dropped 3 bases and J dropped 5; count of bases not matched to a gene: 0. CDR3 sequence reads: CASSFGGETQYF. CDR3 DNA sequence: TGTGCCAGCAGCTTCGGGGGGGAGACCCAGTACTTC.

CDR3 bases: TGTGCCAGCAGCGTAGTAGCTAGCGGGAGGGCCGTGGCAGATACGCAGTATTTT. Protein sequence: CASSVVASGRAVADTQYF. The J gene is TRBJ2-3, the V gene TRBV9; 12 positions agree with TRBD2. Germline V gives CDR1 SGDLS, CDR2 YYNGEE. The junction had 9 bases not matched to a gene; V was cut back by 0 bases and J by 4 bases. The CDR3 has 18 residues. Full variable domain (outside the CDR3, taken from reference TRBV9 and TRBJ2-3): DSGVTQTPKHLITATGQRVTLRCSPRSGDLSVYWYQQSLDQGLQFLIQYYNGEERAKGNILERFSAQQFPDLHSELNLSSLELGDSALYFCASSVVASGRAVADTQYFGPGTRLTVL.